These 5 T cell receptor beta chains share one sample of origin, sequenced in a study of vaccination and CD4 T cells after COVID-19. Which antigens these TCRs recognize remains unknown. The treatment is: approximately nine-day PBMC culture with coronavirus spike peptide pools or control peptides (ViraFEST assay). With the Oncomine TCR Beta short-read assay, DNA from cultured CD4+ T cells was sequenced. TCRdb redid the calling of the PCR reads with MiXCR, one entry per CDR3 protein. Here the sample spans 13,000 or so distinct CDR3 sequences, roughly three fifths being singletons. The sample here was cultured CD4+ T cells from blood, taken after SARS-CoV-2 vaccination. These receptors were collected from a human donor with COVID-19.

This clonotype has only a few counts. Here the CDR3 reads CSALLAVETQYF. CDR3 nucleotide sequence: TGCAGTGCGTTACTAGCGGTGGAGACCCAGTACTTC. The gene calls are TRBV20-1 and TRBJ2-5, with 8 bases identical to TRBD2. J was trimmed by 5 bases and V by 6 bases; bases with no gene match: 5. CDR1 DFQATT and CDR2 SNEGSKA come from the germline V gene (reference sequence). The CDR3 is made up of 12 amino acids.

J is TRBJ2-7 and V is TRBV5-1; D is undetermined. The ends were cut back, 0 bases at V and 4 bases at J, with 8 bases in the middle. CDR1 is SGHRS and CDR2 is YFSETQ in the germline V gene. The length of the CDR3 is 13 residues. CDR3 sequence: CASSLAKGYEQYF. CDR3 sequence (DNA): TGCGCCAGCAGCTTGGCGAAAGGATACGAGCAGTACTTC.

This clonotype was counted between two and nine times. The CDR3 reads CSASDRARGYEQYF. The CDR3 DNA reads TGCAGTGCTTCCGACAGGGCTCGAGGGTACGAGCAGTACTTC. The chain is built from TRBV20-1 and TRBJ2-7, with 7 bases identical to TRBD1. J lost 4 bases, V lost 5 bases, and 11 bases had no gene match. Per germline, CDR1 DFQATT and CDR2 SNEGSKA (reference sequence). CDR3 length: 14 amino acids.

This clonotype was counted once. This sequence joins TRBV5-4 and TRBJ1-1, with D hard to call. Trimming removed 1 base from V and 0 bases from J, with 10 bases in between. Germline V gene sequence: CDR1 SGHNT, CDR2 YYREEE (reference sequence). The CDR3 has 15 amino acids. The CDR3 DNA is TGTGCCAGCAGCTTGTATGGACCCTTGAACACTGAAGCTTTCTTT. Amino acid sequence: CASSLYGPLNTEAFF.

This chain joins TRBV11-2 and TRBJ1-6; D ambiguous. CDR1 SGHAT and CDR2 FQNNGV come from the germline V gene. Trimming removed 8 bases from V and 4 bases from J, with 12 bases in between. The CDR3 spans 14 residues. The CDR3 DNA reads TGTGCCAGCGGTCCCCTGGGTTATAATTCACCCCTCCACTTT. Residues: CASGPLGYNSPLHF.